Included here is one T cell receptor (beta chain) sequence, with context. It has no known antigen specificity. There are no base qualities to consult, and no much larger clone falls within one base. This sample is part of a study of blood T cells in healthy people across ages (dated by TCRdb to the mid-2010s). Regarding the complete study: In model experiments, roughly one uniquely barcoded TCR beta cDNA molecule per two T cells was captured by template switching. To avoid experimental bias, donors of different ages were randomly spread across the sequencing lanes. Donors were grouped into four age groups: young (average 16 years), middle-aged (under 40), aged (over 55) and long-lived (just over 80). Two additional independent replicas of 1 million unique cDNA reads from the same blood draw were analyzed for two donors (one aged 18 to 30 and one aged 80 or older). The study measured age-related changes in TCR beta repertoire diversity using deep sequencing normalized with unique cDNA molecular identifiers. Results the study describes overall, beyond this receptor: The CMV infection status of donors was not known, potentially confounding age-related changes in expanded clonotypes. Bulk unsorted PBMC profiling prevented conclusive comparison of naive and antigen-experienced compartments. Observed TCR beta diversity per million T cells fell roughly linearly with age, and a significant reduction was already apparent by age roughly 40. The long-lived group showed more naive CD4+ T cells, fewer expanded clones and increased TCR diversity than the aged group, suggesting age selection. Estimates of total diversity from one million sequenced T cells were regarded as lower bounds and underestimates. The percentage of naive T cells measured by flow cytometry correlated strongly with observed TCR beta diversity.

The library relied on 5' RACE. The instrument was an Illumina HiSeq 2500. A second PCR of roughly 6 to 12 cycles was run with a J-beta primer mix and a sample-barcoded 5' primer. A template-switch 5' adaptor carrying 12 random nucleotides introduced a unique molecular identifier onto each TCR beta cDNA molecule. Each sample yielded at least 2.5 million CDR3-containing paired-end reads. First-strand cDNA synthesis was performed from all RNA using the Mint cDNA synthesis kit, with priming by a TRBC-specific oligonucleotide. Following uracil-DNA glycosylase treatment, a first 18-cycle PCR with universal primers M1SS and BC2_uni_R was performed on all cDNA. Per the original workflow: For normalization, 1 million high-quality reads, each with a distinct molecular identifier, were randomly selected from each sample. Reads sharing molecular identifiers were discarded rather than binned into consensus sequences. MiTCR, set to a Q25 quality threshold and the strictest error-elimination algorithm, was used for CDR3 identification, clonotype clustering and error correction. Lower-bound total TCR beta diversity was estimated with a nonparametric unseen species model using Euler transformation. TCRdb passed the public sequencing reads through fastp at Q25 and MiXCR, retaining productive beta sequences. One record per CDR3 amino acid sequence lists the most common genes and DNA. None of the V and J calls come from the authors' own analysis; TCRdb made them. Within this sample are 780,000 or so distinct CDR3 sequences, with more than 55% of them counted one time only. Approximately 24% of the sample goes to the ten largest clones.

Systemically healthy Caucasian individuals from Russia, approximately 39 in total and aged roughly 6 to 90 years, were included as donors. Ten milliliters of peripheral blood were drawn from each donor into EDTA-treated Vacutainer tubes. Ficoll-Paque density-gradient centrifugation was used to isolate PBMCs, with at least 6.5 million obtained per sample. Total RNA was extracted from PBMCs with Trizol reagent, with at least 6 micrograms obtained per sample. For every donor, flow cytometry on a PBMC aliquot measured the percentage of naive CD45RAhigh/CD27high T cells. CDR1 SQVTM and CDR2 ANQGSEA were looked up in the germline V gene. V drops 7 bases and J drops 0 bases, leaving 10 bases in between. Its CDR3 holds 13 amino acids, cysteine through phenylalanine. The only DNA kept is the CDR3, 39 bases in frame from the first base.

This receptor was identified in a man aged 35 to 55 in good health. The chain links TRBV29-1 with TRBJ2-4, with the D gene call left open. Sequencing was done on a sample of blood. The CDR3 amino acid sequence is: CSGYGIAKNIQYF. Read as DNA, the sequence is TGCAGCGGTTATGGGATAGCCAAAAACATTCAGTACTTC. The variable domain in full, with residues beyond the CDR3 obtained from the reference TRBV29-1 and TRBJ2-4 genes, is SAVISQKPSRDICQRGTSLTIQCQVDSQVTMMFWYRQQPGQSLTLIATANQGSEATYESGFVIDKFPISRPNLTFSTLTVSNMSPEDSSIYLCSGYGIAKNIQYFGAGTRLSVL.